This TCR beta chain was documented in a study of cytomegalovirus exposure and HLA in healthy donors. PCR employed 60 Vbeta and 13 Jbeta primers. Profiled with immunoSEQ multiplex PCR; TCRdb holds only in-frame clones, not every one. The table includes 120,000 or so clones, roughly 84% detected once. Regarding this clone: The junction departs from germline at one end; a sequencing error may be responsible.

CDR3 length: 15 amino acids. The germline CDR1 and CDR2 sequences are SGHTA and FQGNSA. The specimen was PBMCs. This chain links TRBV7-2 with TRBJ2-1, with 11 nucleotides matching TRBD2. This clonotype was sampled from a man aged 25-45 years in good health and CMV-seropositive. For the CDR3, the DNA is TGTGCCGGCAGCTTAGCGGGGGGGCCACTCAATGAGCAGTTCTTC. Its protein product is CAGSLAGGPLNEQFF.